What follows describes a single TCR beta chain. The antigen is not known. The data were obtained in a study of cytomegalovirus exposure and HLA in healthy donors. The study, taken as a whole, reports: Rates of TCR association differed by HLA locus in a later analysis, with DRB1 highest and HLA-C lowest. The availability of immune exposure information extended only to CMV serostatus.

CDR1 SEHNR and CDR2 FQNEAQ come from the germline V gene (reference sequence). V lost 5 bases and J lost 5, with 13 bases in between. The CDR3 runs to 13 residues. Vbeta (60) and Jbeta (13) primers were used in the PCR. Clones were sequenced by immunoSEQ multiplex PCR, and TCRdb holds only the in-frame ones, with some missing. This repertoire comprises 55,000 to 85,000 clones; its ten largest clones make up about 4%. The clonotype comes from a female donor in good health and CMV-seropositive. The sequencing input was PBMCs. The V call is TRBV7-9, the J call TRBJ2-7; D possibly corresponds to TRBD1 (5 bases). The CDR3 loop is CASSIDAGHEQYF. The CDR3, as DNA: TGTGCCAGCAGCATCGACGCAGGGCACGAGCAGTACTTC.